A single TCR beta chain is shown here with its context. The data derive from a study of blood T cell repertoires in COVID-19. About the study: Donors in the United States, Italy and Spain gave samples during acute or convalescent COVID-19. The analysed material was cDNA or gDNA that came from T cells, B-cell-depleted T cells, or PBMCs.

Per the germline V gene, CDR1 is KGHSH and CDR2 is LQKENI. This CDR3 is built from 16 residues. With V trimmed by 3 bases and J by 1 base, 4 bases remained unmatched. Per the study methods: For nucleated cells, counts were estimated from reference gene primer amplification. Assay used: immunoSEQ multiplex PCR; TCRdb lists only in-frame clones, some missing. D and trimming come from the DNA, and the V and J calls and clone size come from that table. This table has 45,000 or so clones, about 70% appearing once. The origin of this receptor is an elderly man with acute or convalescent COVID-19. The sequenced material came from peripheral blood. This sequence joins TRBV18 and TRBJ2-7; 12 positions match TRBD2. The CDR3 sequence: CASSPILAGGSYEQYF. CDR3 in DNA: TGTGCCAGCTCACCCATACTAGCGGGAGGTTCCTACGAGCAGTACTTC. The complete variable domain, with remaining parts taken from reference TRBV18 and TRBJ2-7, reads NAGVMQNPRHLVRRRGQEARLRCSPMKGHSHVYWYRQLPEEGLKFMVYLQKENIIDESGMPKERFSAEFPKEGPSILRIQQVVRGDSAAYFCASSPILAGGSYEQYFGPGTRLTVT.